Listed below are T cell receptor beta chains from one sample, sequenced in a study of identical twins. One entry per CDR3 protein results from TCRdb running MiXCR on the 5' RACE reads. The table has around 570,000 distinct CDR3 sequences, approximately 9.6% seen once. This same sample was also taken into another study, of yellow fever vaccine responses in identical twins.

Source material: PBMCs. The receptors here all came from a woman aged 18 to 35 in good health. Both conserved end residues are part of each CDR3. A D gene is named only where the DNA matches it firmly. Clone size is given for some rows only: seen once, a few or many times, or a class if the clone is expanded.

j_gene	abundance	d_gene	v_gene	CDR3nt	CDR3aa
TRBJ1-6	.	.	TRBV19	TGTGCCAGTAGTTCCGACAGCTCACCCCTCCACTTT	CASSSDSSPLHF
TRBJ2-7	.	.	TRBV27	TGTGCCAGGGTGGGGGGCGAGCAGTACTTC	CARVGGEQYF
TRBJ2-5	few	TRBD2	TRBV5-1	TGCGCCAGCAGCTTGCGTTTCCGGGCTAGCGGGCTGGCCGGTGAGACCCAGTACTTC	CASSLRFRASGLAGETQYF
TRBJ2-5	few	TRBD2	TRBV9	TGTGCCAGCAGCGGGACTAGCGGGACCCCAGGGACCCAGTACTTC	CASSGTSGTPGTQYF
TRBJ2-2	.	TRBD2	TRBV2	TGTGCCAGCAGTCCCCAAGCGGGGGTCACCGGGGAGCTGTTTTTT	CASSPQAGVTGELFF
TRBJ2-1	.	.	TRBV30	TGTGCCTGGGGGAGGGGACAGTCATACAATGAGCAGTTCTTC	CAWGRGQSYNEQFF
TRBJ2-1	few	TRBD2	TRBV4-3	TGCGCCAGCAGCCAAGGGACTAGCGGACCTATGAGGCAGTTCTTC	CASSQGTSGPMRQFF
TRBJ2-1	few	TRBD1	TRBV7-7	TGTGCTAGCAGCCCAGGGGGAGATGATGAGCAGTTCTTC	CASSPGGDDEQFF
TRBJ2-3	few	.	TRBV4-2	TGTGCCAGCCTAGAAGCGGACACAGATACGCAGTATTTT	CASLEADTDTQYF
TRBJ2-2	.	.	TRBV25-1	TGTGCCAGCAGGGAGGGGGGAGTTTTTAACACCGGGGAGCTGTTTTTT	CASREGGVFNTGELFF
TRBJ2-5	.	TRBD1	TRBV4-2	TGTGCCAGCAGCCAGACTCCGGACAGGGGGAGGGAGACCCAGTACTTC	CASSQTPDRGRETQYF
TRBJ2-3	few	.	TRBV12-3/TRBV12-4	TGTGCCAGCAGTTTTATACGGGCAGGAGGGTTAGGGACAGATACGCAGTATTTT	CASSFIRAGGLGTDTQYF
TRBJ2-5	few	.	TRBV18	TGTGCCAGCTCCGACCCAGGGGAGACCCAGTACTTC	CASSDPGETQYF
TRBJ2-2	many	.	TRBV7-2	TGTGCCAGCAGCTTAGTTTCGAGTGGCAGCACCGGGGAGCTGTTTTTT	CASSLVSSGSTGELFF
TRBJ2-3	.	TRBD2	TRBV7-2	TGTGCCAGCAGACCCAGGGTAGCGGGGGGCACAGATACGCAGTATTTT	CASRPRVAGGTDTQYF
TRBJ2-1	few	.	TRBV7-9	TGTGCCAGCAGCCGTCGGCCGGGGGAGACCAATGAGCAGTTCTTC	CASSRRPGETNEQFF
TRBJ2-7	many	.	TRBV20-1	TGCAGTGCTAGAGATCTGGGCGGGATAACCCTCTACGAGCAGTACTTC	CSARDLGGITLYEQYF
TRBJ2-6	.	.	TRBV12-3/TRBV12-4	TGTGCCAGCCAGGCAGGACTCTCTGGGGCCAACGTCCTGACTTTC	CASQAGLSGANVLTF
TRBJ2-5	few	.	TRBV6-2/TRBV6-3	TGTGCCAGCAGTTACAGGGGTACGTCCGGGTACGAGACCCAGTACTTC	CASSYRGTSGYETQYF
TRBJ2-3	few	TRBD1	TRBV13	TGTGCCAGCAGCTTCCCGACAGGGCTGGCAGATACGCAGTATTTT	CASSFPTGLADTQYF
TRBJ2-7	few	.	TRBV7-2	TGTGCCAGCAGCCGTGGACGGAAGCTCGAGCAGTACTTC	CASSRGRKLEQYF
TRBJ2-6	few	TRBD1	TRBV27	TGTGCCAGCAGTCGCCGGGACAGGGTCCACGTCCTGACTTTC	CASSRRDRVHVLTF
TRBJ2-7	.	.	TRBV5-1	TGCGCCAGCAGCTTGGGGTCAAGAGGGCTGGAGCAGTACTTC	CASSLGSRGLEQYF
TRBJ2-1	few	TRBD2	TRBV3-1	TGTGCCAGCAGCCAGAGGCCCTTGGCGGGGGGAGATGAGCAGTTCTTC	CASSQRPLAGGDEQFF
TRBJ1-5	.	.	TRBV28	TGTGCCAGCAGTTGGGGATTAAAAGGGGGCAATCAGCCCCAGCATTTT	CASSWGLKGGNQPQHF
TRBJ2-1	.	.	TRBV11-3	TGTGCCAGCAGCTCCCCTTCAGCGGTTGAGCAGTTCTTC	CASSSPSAVEQFF
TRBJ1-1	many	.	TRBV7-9	TGTGCCAGCAGCTTAGCGCGGGCAGGGTACACTGAAGCTTTCTTT	CASSLARAGYTEAFF
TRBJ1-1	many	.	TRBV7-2	TGTGCCAGCAGCTTAGTTAGGTTTGGCACTGAAGCTTTCTTT	CASSLVRFGTEAFF
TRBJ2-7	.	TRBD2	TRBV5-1	TGCGCCAGCAGTACTAGCGGGGGGATGTACGAGCAGTACTTC	CASSTSGGMYEQYF
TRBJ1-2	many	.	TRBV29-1	TGCAGCGCAAAAGAACCGGTAACCTACACCTTC	CSAKEPVTYTF
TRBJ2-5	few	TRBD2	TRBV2	TGTGCCAGCAGTGACTTAGCGGGGGGGCGGGAGACCCAGTACTTC	CASSDLAGGRETQYF
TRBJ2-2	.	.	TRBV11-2	TGTGCCAGCAGCCCAACCCTCGGGACGACGAACACCGGGGAGCTGTTTTTT	CASSPTLGTTNTGELFF
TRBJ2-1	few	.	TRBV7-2	TGTGCCAGCAGCTTAGCGAGGCTAGAGCAGTTCTTC	CASSLARLEQFF
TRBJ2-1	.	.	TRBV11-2	TGTGCCAGCAGCTTATTGGAGACTAACAATGAGCAGTTCTTC	CASSLLETNNEQFF
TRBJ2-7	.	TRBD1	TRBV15	TGTGCCACCAGCAGAGACTTTTTGCTCCCGGGACAGGGGAGCTACGAGCAGTACTTC	CATSRDFLLPGQGSYEQYF
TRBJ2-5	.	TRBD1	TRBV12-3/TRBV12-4	TGTGCCAGCAGTTCTCCGGGACAGGGTCTCGAGACCCAGTACTTC	CASSSPGQGLETQYF
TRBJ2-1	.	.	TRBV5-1	TGCGCCAGCAGCTTGGCCAGCGGGTCCTACGATGAGCAGTTCTTC	CASSLASGSYDEQFF
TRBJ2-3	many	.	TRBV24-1	TGTGCCACCAGTTATTCGGGAGAGGGGAATACGCAGTATTTT	CATSYSGEGNTQYF
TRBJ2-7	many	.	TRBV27	TGTGCCAGCAGTTTAGGGGGGGCAGCCTACGAGCAGTACTTC	CASSLGGAAYEQYF
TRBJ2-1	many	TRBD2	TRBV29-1	TGCAGCGTTGAACGGCGGGAGGGCAATGAGCAGTTCTTC	CSVERREGNEQFF
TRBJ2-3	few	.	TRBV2	TGTGCCAGCAGTGAAGCGCTTGCCTCAGATACGCAGTATTTT	CASSEALASDTQYF
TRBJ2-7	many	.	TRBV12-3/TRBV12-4	TGTGCCAGCAGTTTCAGTATCTACGAGCAGTACTTC	CASSFSIYEQYF
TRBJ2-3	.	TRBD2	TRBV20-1	TGCAGTGCTACCCCGACTAGCGGGAATCCAGATACGCAGTATTTT	CSATPTSGNPDTQYF
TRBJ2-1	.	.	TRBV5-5	TGTGCCAGCAGCTTGGTAGATAACTCCTACAATGAGCAGTTCTTC	CASSLVDNSYNEQFF
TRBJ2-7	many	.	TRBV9	TGTGCCAGCGGGGCCCACGGGCAGTACTTC	CASGAHGQYF
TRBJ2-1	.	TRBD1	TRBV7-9	TGTGCCAGCAGCCCAACCGGGACAGAAAGACGCAATGAGCAGTTCTTC	CASSPTGTERRNEQFF
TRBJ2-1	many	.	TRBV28	TGTGCCAGCGCCCTAGGGGGAGCCGTCGGTGAGCAGTTCTTC	CASALGGAVGEQFF